The 28 T cell receptor beta chains given below trace back to one sample, sequenced in a study of CD8+CD57+ T cells in acquired aplastic anemia (dated by TCRdb to the late 2010s). Patients chosen for sequencing had shown expansion of CD8+CD57+ cells by flow cytometry. These reads were obtained on an Illumina HiSeq 2000. TCR beta VDJ combination and CDR3 sequence profiling used genomic DNA as the template. The raw public data were reprocessed by TCRdb itself: fastp quality trimming at Q25, MiXCR clonotype calling, in-frame beta chains only. Records with the same CDR3 protein are collapsed into one entry carrying the most frequent genes and DNA. The sample table records about 470,000 distinct CDR3 sequences; about a third of these occur just once. The ten largest clones take up roughly 0.8% of the sample. Source material: sorted CD4+, CD8+, or CD8+CD57+ T cells (not recorded which) from PBMCs. These receptors originate from a human donor with aplastic anemia.

The rearrangement uses TRBV2 and TRBJ2-3; 13 bases map to TRBD2. After removal of 1 base from V and 0 bases from J, the junction contained 4 bases not matched to a gene. The germline V gene encodes CDR1 SNHLY and CDR2 FYNNEI. CDR3 length: 18 amino acids. The CDR3 sequence: CASSEGTSGGASTDTQYF. The CDR3 DNA follows: TGTGCCAGCAGTGAAGGGACTAGCGGGGGCGCGAGCACAGATACGCAGTATTTT.

This sequence joins TRBV10-3 and TRBJ1-2; no definite D call. V was shortened by 0 bases and J by 4 bases, with 6 bases between the two germline ends. Germline V gene sequence: CDR1 ENHRY, CDR2 SYGVKD. CDR3 length equals 13 residues. Here the CDR3 DNA reads TGTGCCATCAGTGAGTCGCGGGTCTATGGCTACACCTTC. Amino acids: CAISESRVYGYTF.

This sequence joins TRBV12-3 or TRBV12-4 and TRBJ2-3; 10 bases match TRBD1. The CDR3 runs to 16 residues. Trimming at V came to 3 bases and at J to 4 bases, leaving 7 bases not matched to a gene. CDR3 sequence reads: CASSFFATGGADTQYF. The DNA for the CDR3 is TGTGCCAGCAGTTTTTTCGCGACAGGGGGCGCAGATACGCAGTATTTT.

V usage is TRBV10-3 and J usage is TRBJ1-3; TRBD1 agrees at 10 bases. Losses at the gene ends were 5 bases for V and 3 bases for J; bases not matched to a gene: 7. CDR3 length equals 16 residues. CDR1 ENHRY and CDR2 SYGVKD come from the germline V gene. CDR3 region: CAISKRQGAYGNTIYF. The CDR3 region has the DNA TGTGCCATCAGTAAACGACAGGGGGCGTATGGAAACACCATATATTTT.

This clonotype was seen a handful of times. The genes are TRBV20-1 and TRBJ2-3; TRBD2 agrees at 8 bases. The germline V gene encodes CDR1 DFQATT and CDR2 SNEGSKA (reference sequence). The trim removed 3 bases at V and 0 bases at J, leaving 2 bases unmatched. The CDR3 sequence is 14 residues long. CDR3 sequence: CSASLAGSTDTQYF. In DNA form, the CDR3 reads TGCAGTGCTAGCCTAGCGGGTAGCACAGATACGCAGTATTTT.

This clonotype was counted many times. The chain combines TRBV19 with TRBJ2-7; D uncertain. This CDR3 contains 11 residues. Germline V gene data show CDR1 as LNHDA and CDR2 as SQIVND (reference sequence). The germline V and J ends were trimmed by 9 bases and 0 bases, with 6 bases remaining between them. CDR3 nucleotides: TGTGCCAGACCCACCTCCTACGAGCAGTACTTC. Amino acids: CARPTSYEQYF. Drawing the rest from reference TRBV19 and TRBJ2-7, the complete variable domain is DGGITQSPKYLFRKEGQNVTLSCEQNLNHDAMYWYRQDPGQGLRLIYYSQIVNDFQKGDIAEGYSVSREKKESFPLTVTSAQKNPTAFYLCARPTSYEQYFGPGTRLTVT.

This clonotype was recorded a few times. This chain connects TRBV20-1 to TRBJ1-1; possibly TRBD1 for D (5 bases). The CDR3 contains 15 residues. Looked up from germline, CDR1 is DFQATT and CDR2 is SNEGSKA (reference sequence). V was shortened by 5 bases and J by 1 base, with 17 bases between the two germline ends. CDR3 nucleotides: TGCAGTGCTTCGTTGGAAGGGGATTGGAACACTGAAGCTTTCTTT. Translated, it gives CSASLEGDWNTEAFF.

This clonotype was recorded at least ten times. J is TRBJ2-7 and V is TRBV19; 11 bases align to TRBD1. The germline V gene encodes CDR1 LNHDA and CDR2 SQIVND (reference sequence). The CDR3 consists of 14 residues. V shed 5 bases and J 5 bases; nucleotides not matched to a gene: 5. Here the CDR3 reads CASSGGQGADEQYF. The CDR3 DNA reads TGTGCCAGTAGTGGCGGACAGGGGGCGGACGAGCAGTACTTC.

This clonotype showed up just once. This chain connects TRBV2 to TRBJ1-2; 8 nucleotides align to TRBD1. Germline lookup yields CDR1 SNHLY and CDR2 FYNNEI. This CDR3 region has 13 residues. V dropped 6 bases and J dropped 8; count of bases not matched to a gene: 8. In DNA, the CDR3 is TGTGCCAGCAGCGCGGACAGGGCGGAAGGCTACACCTTC. Encoded protein: CASSADRAEGYTF.

This clonotype was seen only a few times. The chain employs TRBV10-3 and TRBJ2-7; D is unclear. This CDR3 is built from 11 residues. The germline V and J ends were trimmed by 8 bases and 3 bases, with 8 bases remaining between them. CDR1 and CDR2 from the germline V gene are ENHRY and SYGVKD. The CDR3, as DNA: TGTGCCATCGGAGACCTCTACGAGCAGTACTTC. Protein product: CAIGDLYEQYF.

This clonotype has a count of ten or more. This sequence joins TRBV20-1 and TRBJ2-5; D is unclear. This CDR3 is built from 14 residues. Per germline, CDR1 DFQATT and CDR2 SNEGSKA (reference sequence). Trimming removed 6 bases at V and 2 bases at J, with 16 bases between. The CDR3 region is CSAPFGPGQETQYF. In nucleotides, the CDR3 is TGCAGTGCACCCTTTGGGCCAGGTCAAGAGACCCAGTACTTC.

This clonotype was detected ten times or more. CDR3 coding DNA: TGTGCCAGTAGTTTGCTGGGAGTAACTGAAGCTTTCTTT. Protein sequence: CASSLLGVTEAFF. This chain links TRBV19 with TRBJ1-1; unclear D gene. Per germline, CDR1 LNHDA and CDR2 SQIVND (reference sequence). There are 13 residues in the CDR3. The V end lost 5 bases, the J end lost 5 bases, and 12 bases lay between the germline ends.

Ten or more counts support this clonotype. This chain connects TRBV29-1 to TRBJ2-5; no firm D call. Germline loops: CDR1 SQVTM, CDR2 ANQGSEA. Between the trimmed V and J ends, which lost 1 base and 0 bases, there was a span of 3 bases. CDR3 size: 12 residues. CDR3 in amino acids: CSVEVHQETQYF. CDR3 nucleotide sequence: TGCAGCGTTGAAGTCCACCAAGAGACCCAGTACTTC.

This clonotype has more than one count but fewer than ten. The chain recombines TRBV2 with TRBJ1-3; D is perhaps TRBD1 (6 bases). Trimming took off 6 bases at V and 0 bases at J, with 12 bases between the two ends. Germline CDR1 SNHLY, CDR2 FYNNEI. The CDR3 loop spans 15 amino acids. The CDR3 sequence: CASSPATGSGNTIYF. CDR3 DNA: TGTGCCAGCAGCCCCGCGACAGGCTCTGGAAACACCATATATTTT.

The chain links TRBV19 to TRBJ1-2; 8 bases are shared with TRBD1. Trimming took 4 bases from V and 5 from J; bases not matched to a gene: 6. This CDR3 spans 14 amino acids. CDR1 is LNHDA, CDR2 SQIVND, per germline (reference sequence). The CDR3 coding sequence is TGTGCCAGTAGTACCACGACAGGGGAGTATGGCTACACCTTC. This codes for CASSTTTGEYGYTF.

The chain combines TRBV20-1 with TRBJ2-3, with D tentatively TRBD2 (5 bases). Germline V lookup: CDR1 DFQATT, CDR2 SNEGSKA (reference sequence). The CDR3 runs 14 residues. V lost 0 bases and J lost 4, with 11 bases in between. CDR3 nucleotide sequence: TGCAGTGCTAGAGATCGATGGACTTCAGATACGCAGTATTTT. It codes for CSARDRWTSDTQYF.

V is TRBV20-1 and J is TRBJ2-7; the D gene is possibly TRBD2 (5 bases). Germline V gene data show CDR1 as DFQATT and CDR2 as SNEGSKA (reference sequence). The CDR3 extends over 13 amino acids. The CDR3, as DNA: TGCAGCCCCTCGTGGGGAGAGGACTACGAGCAGTACTTC. It is translated as CSPSWGEDYEQYF.

This clonotype was seen at least ten times. The J gene is TRBJ1-1, the V gene TRBV19; D uncertain. This CDR3 is 12 amino acids long. The V gene's germline CDR1 is LNHDA and CDR2 SQIVND (reference sequence). Trimming shortened V by 9 bases and J by 6 bases, and 14 bases separated the two germline ends. The DNA for the CDR3 is TGTGCCAGCTCCGCCTCTGGTCCTGAAGCTTTCTTT. This translates into CASSASGPEAFF.

The V and J genes are TRBV20-1 and TRBJ2-3; 10 bases line up with TRBD2. This CDR3 has 16 amino acids. Trimming cost V 3 bases and J 5 bases; bases outside gene matches: 11. The germline gives CDR1 DFQATT, CDR2 SNEGSKA (reference sequence). The CDR3: CSARRSLASGRDTQYF. In DNA, the CDR3 is TGCAGTGCTAGGAGGTCGCTCGCTAGCGGGAGAGATACGCAGTATTTT.

In this sample, this clonotype turned up many times. The rearrangement links TRBV7-9 to TRBJ1-2; the D is unclear. The CDR3 totals 12 residues. Per the germline V gene, CDR1 is SEHNR and CDR2 is FQNEAQ (reference sequence). The ends were cut back, 4 bases at V and 4 bases at J, with 7 bases in the middle. DNA of the CDR3: TGTGCCAGCAGCTACCCTAGCTATGGCTACACCTTC. Its protein is CASSYPSYGYTF.

The chain combines TRBV7-9 with TRBJ1-4; possibly TRBD1 for D (5 bases). The germline CDR1 and CDR2 sequences are SEHNR and FQNEAQ (reference sequence). This CDR3 is built from 14 residues. V shed 3 bases and J shed 3 bases, with 8 bases lying between them. CDR3 protein: CASSLWGANEKLFF. DNA for the CDR3: TGTGCCAGCAGCTTGTGGGGGGCTAATGAAAAACTGTTTTTT.

The table lists this clonotype with many counts. The chain is built from TRBV19 and TRBJ1-5, with a possible D match to TRBD1 (5 bases). V lost 5 bases, J lost 2 bases, and 10 bases lay in between. The CDR3 spans 14 residues. CDR1 LNHDA and CDR2 SQIVND come from the germline V gene (reference sequence). The CDR3 nucleotides are TGTGCCAGTAGTCAGGGATTGGGCAATCAGCCCCAGCATTTT. Its protein product is CASSQGLGNQPQHF.

This clonotype was found many times. The gene calls are TRBV7-8 and TRBJ1-3; D is ambiguous. Trimming took 1 base from V and 8 from J, leaving 6 bases between them. The CDR3 covers 12 residues. The germline V gene has CDR1 SGHVS and CDR2 FQNEAQ. CDR3 sequence (DNA): TGTGCCAGCAGCTTAGACGGGGACACCATATATTTT. Its translation is CASSLDGDTIYF.

This clonotype was recorded many times. The chain uses TRBV7-8 and TRBJ1-1; the D gene is possibly TRBD1 (5 bases). Trimming took 5 bases from V and 5 from J, leaving 12 bases between them. CDR3 length: 13 amino acids. Germline CDR1 is SGHVS and CDR2 is FQNEAQ. The CDR3 is CASSPRVGTEAFF. The CDR3 DNA reads as TGTGCCAGCAGCCCCAGGGTTGGGACTGAAGCTTTCTTT.

The V and J genes are TRBV11-2 and TRBJ2-6, with D perhaps given as TRBD1 or TRBD2 (5 bases each). Trimming removed 0 bases at V and 2 bases at J, with 5 bases between. The CDR3 extends over 15 amino acids. The V gene's germline CDR1 is SGHAT and CDR2 FQNNGV. The CDR3, as DNA: TGTGCCAGCAGCTTAGAGGGGGCTGGGGCCAACGTCCTGACTTTC. Its translation is CASSLEGAGANVLTF.

As to this clonotype: The conserved final phenylalanine or tryptophan is absent from the CDR3, which likely points to a read error. Because the CDR3's place on the DNA is in doubt, the DNA is left out and the CDR3 is given as listed by TCRdb. The J gene is TRBJ1-3, the V gene TRBV10-3. With termini counted, the CDR3 has 9 amino acids. Germline V gene sequence: CDR1 ENHRY, CDR2 SYGVKD. This CDR3 is CAIKASGGP.

This clonotype appeared many times. The chain uses TRBV9 and TRBJ1-5; D is unclear. This CDR3 is built from 15 residues. Trimming cost V 3 bases and J 0 bases, with 10 bases left between them. In germline, CDR1 is SGDLS, CDR2 YYNGEE. The CDR3 is CASSADGYSNQPQHF. The CDR3 DNA reads TGTGCCAGCAGCGCGGACGGATATAGCAATCAGCCCCAGCATTTT.

A few counts support this clonotype. J is TRBJ1-2 and V is TRBV30; 7 nucleotides match TRBD1. The trim removed 4 bases at V and 4 bases at J, leaving 0 bases unmatched. The CDR3 is 11 amino acids. Germline V CDR1 and CDR2: GTSNPN, SVGIG (reference sequence). The CDR3 protein is CAWKGAYGYTF. Here the CDR3 DNA reads TGTGCCTGGAAGGGGGCCTATGGCTACACCTTC.